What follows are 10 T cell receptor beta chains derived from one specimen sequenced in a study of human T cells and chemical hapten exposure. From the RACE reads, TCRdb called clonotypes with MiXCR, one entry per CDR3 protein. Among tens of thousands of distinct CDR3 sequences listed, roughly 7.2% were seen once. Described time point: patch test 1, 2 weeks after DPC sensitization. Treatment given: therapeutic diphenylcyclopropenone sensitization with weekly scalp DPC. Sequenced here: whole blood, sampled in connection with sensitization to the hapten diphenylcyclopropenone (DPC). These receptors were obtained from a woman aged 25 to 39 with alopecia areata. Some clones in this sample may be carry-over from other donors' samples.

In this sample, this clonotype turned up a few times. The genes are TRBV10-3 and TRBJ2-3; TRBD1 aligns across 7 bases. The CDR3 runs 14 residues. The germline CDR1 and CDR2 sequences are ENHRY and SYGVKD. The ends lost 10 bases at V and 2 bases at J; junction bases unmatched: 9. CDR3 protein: CATSGTAPTDTQYF. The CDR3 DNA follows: TGTGCCACGTCCGGGACAGCACCCACAGATACGCAGTATTTT.

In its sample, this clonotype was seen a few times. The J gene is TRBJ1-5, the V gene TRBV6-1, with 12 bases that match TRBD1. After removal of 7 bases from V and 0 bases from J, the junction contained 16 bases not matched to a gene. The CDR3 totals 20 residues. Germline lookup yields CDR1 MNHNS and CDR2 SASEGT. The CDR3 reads CASNGSGTGGDPYSNQPQHF. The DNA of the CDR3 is TGTGCCAGCAATGGGTCCGGGACAGGGGGCGATCCATATAGCAATCAGCCCCAGCATTTT.

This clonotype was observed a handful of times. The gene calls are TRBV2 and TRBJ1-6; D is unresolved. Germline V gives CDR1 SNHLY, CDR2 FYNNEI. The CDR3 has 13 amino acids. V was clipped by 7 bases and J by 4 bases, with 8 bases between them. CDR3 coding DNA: TGTGCCAGCAATTCCCAGTATAATTCACCCCTCCACTTT. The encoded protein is CASNSQYNSPLHF.

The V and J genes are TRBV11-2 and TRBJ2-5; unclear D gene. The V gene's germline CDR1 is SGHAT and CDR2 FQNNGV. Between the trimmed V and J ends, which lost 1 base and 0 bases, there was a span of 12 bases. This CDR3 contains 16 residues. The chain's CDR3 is CASSLGAGRYQETQYF. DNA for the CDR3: TGTGCCAGCAGCTTAGGGGCCGGACGGTACCAAGAGACCCAGTACTTC.

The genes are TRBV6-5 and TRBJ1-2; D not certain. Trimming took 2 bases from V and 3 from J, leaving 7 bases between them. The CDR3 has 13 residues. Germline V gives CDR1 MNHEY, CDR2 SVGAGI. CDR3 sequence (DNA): TGTGCCAGCAGTTACGGCGGGGACTATGGCTACACCTTC. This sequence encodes CASSYGGDYGYTF.

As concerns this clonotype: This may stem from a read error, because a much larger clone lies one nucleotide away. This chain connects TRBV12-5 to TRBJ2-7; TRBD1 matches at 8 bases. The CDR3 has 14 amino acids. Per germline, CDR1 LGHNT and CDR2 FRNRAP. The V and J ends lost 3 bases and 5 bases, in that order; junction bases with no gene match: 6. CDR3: CASGFDRGADEQYF. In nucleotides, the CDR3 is TGTGCTAGTGGTTTCGACAGGGGCGCCGACGAGCAGTACTTC.

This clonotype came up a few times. The CDR3 region has the DNA TGTGCCAGCAGCTCCCAGGGTGGAGGGGCAACTGAAGCTTTCTTT. It encodes CASSSQGGGATEAFF. This sequence joins TRBV5-6 and TRBJ1-1, with a weak D call TRBD1 (5 bases). Trimming stripped 3 bases from V and 5 bases from J, with 17 bases between. Germline CDR1 SGHDT, CDR2 YYEEEE. The CDR3 is made up of 15 amino acids. Based on the CDR3 plus reference TRBV5-6 and TRBJ1-1, the full variable domain is DAGVTQSPTHLIKTRGQQVTLRCSPKSGHDTVSWYQQALGQGPQFIFQYYEEEERQRGNFPDRFSGHQFPNYSSELNVNALLLGDSALYLCASSSQGGGATEAFFGQGTRLTVV.

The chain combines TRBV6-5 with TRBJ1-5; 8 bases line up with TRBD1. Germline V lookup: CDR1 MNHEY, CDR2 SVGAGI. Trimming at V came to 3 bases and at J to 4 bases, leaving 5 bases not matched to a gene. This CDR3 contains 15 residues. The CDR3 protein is CASSYGQGPNQPQHF. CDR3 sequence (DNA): TGTGCCAGCAGTTATGGACAGGGACCAAATCAGCCCCAGCATTTT.

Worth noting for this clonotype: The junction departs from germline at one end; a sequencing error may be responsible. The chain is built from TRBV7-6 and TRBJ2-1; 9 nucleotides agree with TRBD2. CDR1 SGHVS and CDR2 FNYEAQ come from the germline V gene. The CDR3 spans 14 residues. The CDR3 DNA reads TGTGCCAGCAGCCAGGGACTAGCATACAATGATCAGTTCTTC. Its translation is CASSQGLAYNDQFF.

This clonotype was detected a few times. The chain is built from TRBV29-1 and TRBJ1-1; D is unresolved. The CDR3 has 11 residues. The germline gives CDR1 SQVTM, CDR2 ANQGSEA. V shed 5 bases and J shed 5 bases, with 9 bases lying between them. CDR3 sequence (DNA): TGCAGCGTTCTTTGGCTAACTGAAGCTTTCTTT. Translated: CSVLWLTEAFF.